The TCR beta chain under discussion was sequenced for a study of brain T cells in children with intractable seizures. Germline CDR1 SEHNR, CDR2 FQNEAQ (reference sequence). V lost 4 bases and J lost 3, with 12 bases in between. CDR3 length: 14 residues. This sample's time point: blood from clinic visit 5 months post-surgery; TSC patient then seizure free. Profiling relied on immunoSEQ multiplex PCR, and the TCRdb table lists in-frame clones only, not all of them. In the table there are about 340,000 clones, about 94% of which are singletons. The V gene is TRBV7-9, the J gene TRBJ1-2, with a tentative D call TRBD1 (5 bases). The sequencing here drew on peripheral blood, taken roughly 5 months after surgery. The receptor was derived from a boy in the first two years of life with tuberous sclerosis and intractable seizures. The CDR3 loop is CASSSVGGDYGYTF. CDR3 sequence (DNA): TGTGCCAGCAGCTCCGTCGGGGGGGACTATGGCTACACCTTC.